This TCR beta chain was recorded in a study of PD-L1 blockade in urothelial cancer. Sequencing used immunoSEQ multiplex PCR; TCRdb keeps in-frame clones, though not all of them. The data hold 100,000 or so clones, with over 75% observed a single time. The germline CDR1 and CDR2 sequences are MNHNY and SVGAGI (reference sequence). Trimming took off 4 bases at V and 5 bases at J, with 11 bases between the two ends. The CDR3 totals 13 residues. The sequence came from a man between 45 and 60 years old with urothelial cancer. This specimen consisted of PBMCs, obtained around atezolizumab (anti-PD-L1) treatment. This chain connects TRBV6-6 to TRBJ1-1, with unresolved D. The CDR3 DNA reads TGTGCCAGCAGTTGGTCGGGGTGGACTGAAGCTTTCTTT. Its protein product is CASSWSGWTEAFF.